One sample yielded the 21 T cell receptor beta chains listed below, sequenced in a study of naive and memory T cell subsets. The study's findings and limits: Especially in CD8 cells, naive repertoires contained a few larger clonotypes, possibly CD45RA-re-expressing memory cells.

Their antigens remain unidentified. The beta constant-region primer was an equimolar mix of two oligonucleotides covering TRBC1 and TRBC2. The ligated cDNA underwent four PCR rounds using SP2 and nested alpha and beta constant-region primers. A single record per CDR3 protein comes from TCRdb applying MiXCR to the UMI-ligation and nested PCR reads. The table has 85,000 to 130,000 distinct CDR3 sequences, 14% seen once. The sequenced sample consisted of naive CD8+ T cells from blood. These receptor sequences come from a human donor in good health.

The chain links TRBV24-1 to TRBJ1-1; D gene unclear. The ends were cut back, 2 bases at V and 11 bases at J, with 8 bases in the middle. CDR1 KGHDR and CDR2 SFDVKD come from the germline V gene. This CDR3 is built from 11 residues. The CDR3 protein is CATSDSGTAFF. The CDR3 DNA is TGTGCCACCAGTGATTCGGGAACGGCTTTCTTT.

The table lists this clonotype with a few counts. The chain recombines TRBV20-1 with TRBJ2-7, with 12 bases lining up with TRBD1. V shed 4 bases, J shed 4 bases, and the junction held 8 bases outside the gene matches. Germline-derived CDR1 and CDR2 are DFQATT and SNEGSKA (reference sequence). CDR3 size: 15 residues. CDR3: CSATIRDRGPYEQYF. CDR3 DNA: TGCAGTGCTACGATCCGGGACAGGGGGCCGTACGAGCAGTACTTC.

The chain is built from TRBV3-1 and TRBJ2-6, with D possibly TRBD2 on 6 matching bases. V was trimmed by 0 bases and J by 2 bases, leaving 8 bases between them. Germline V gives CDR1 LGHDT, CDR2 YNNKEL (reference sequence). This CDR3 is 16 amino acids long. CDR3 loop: CASSQDAGTGANVLTF. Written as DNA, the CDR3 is TGTGCCAGCAGCCAAGACGCGGGGACTGGGGCCAACGTCCTGACTTTC.

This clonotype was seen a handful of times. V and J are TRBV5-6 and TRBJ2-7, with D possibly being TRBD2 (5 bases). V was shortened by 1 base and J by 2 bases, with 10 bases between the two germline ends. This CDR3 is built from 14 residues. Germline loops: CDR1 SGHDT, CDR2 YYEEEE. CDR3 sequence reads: CASSLTGNTYEQYF. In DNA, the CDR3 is TGTGCCAGCAGCTTGACGGGGAATACCTACGAGCAGTACTTC. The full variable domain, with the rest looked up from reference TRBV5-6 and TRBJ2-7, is DAGVTQSPTHLIKTRGQQVTLRCSPKSGHDTVSWYQQALGQGPQFIFQYYEEEERQRGNFPDRFSGHQFPNYSSELNVNALLLGDSALYLCASSLTGNTYEQYFGPGTRLTVT.

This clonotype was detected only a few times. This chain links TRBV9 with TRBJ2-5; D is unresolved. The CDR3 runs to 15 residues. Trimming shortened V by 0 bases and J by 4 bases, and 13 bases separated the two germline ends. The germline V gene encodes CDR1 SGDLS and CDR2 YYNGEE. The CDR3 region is CASSVGPTYRETQYF. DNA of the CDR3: TGTGCCAGCAGCGTAGGGCCGACATATAGAGAGACCCAGTACTTC.

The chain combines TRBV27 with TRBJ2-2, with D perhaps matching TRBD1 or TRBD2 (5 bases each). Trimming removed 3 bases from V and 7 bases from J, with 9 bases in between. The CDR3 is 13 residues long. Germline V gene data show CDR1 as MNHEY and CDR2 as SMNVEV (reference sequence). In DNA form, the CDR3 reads TGTGCCAGCAGTTTCGGGGACGGCGGGGAGCTGTTTTTT. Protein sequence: CASSFGDGGELFF.

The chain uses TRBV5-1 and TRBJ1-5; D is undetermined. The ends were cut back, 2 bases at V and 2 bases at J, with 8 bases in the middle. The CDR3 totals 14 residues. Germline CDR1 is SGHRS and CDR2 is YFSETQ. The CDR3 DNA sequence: TGCGCCAGCAGCTTTACTGGGGGCAATCAGCCCCAGCATTTT. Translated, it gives CASSFTGGNQPQHF.

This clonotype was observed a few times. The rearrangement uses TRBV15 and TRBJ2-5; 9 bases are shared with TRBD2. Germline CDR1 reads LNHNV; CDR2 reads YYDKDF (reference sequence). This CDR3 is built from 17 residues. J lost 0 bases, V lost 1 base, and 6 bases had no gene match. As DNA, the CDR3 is TGTGCCACCAGCAGAGGGGGACTAGCAGAGTACCAAGAGACCCAGTACTTC. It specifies CATSRGGLAEYQETQYF. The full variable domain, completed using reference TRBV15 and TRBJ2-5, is DAMVIQNPRYQVTQFGKPVTLSCSQTLNHNVMYWYQQKSSQAPKLLFHYYDKDFNNEADTPDNFQSRRPNTSFCFLDIRSPGLGDTAMYLCATSRGGLAEYQETQYFGPGTRLLVL.

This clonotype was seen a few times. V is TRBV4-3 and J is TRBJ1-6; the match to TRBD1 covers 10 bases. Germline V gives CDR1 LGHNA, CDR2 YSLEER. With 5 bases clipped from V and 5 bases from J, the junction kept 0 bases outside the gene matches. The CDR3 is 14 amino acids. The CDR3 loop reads CASSGTGDNSPLHF. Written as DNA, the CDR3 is TGCGCCAGCAGCGGGACAGGGGATAATTCACCCCTCCACTTT.

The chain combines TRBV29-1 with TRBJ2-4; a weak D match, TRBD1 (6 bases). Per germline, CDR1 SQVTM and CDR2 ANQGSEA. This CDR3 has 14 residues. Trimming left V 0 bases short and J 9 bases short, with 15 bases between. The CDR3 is CSVEDSRQGSIQYF. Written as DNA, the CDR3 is TGCAGCGTTGAAGATTCCCGGCAGGGGAGCATTCAGTACTTC.

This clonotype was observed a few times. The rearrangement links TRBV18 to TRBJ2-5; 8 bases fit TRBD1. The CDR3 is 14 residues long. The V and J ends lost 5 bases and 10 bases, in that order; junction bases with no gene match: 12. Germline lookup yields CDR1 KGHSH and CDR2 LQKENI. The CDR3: CASSSGDRTRDQYF. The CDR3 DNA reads TGTGCCAGCTCATCAGGGGACAGGACAAGAGACCAGTACTTC.

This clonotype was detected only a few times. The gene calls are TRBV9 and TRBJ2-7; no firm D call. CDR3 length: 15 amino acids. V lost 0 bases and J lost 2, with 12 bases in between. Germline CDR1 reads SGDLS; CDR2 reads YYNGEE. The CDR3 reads CASSVDYSYPYEQYF. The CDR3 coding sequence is TGTGCCAGCAGCGTAGACTACAGTTACCCCTACGAGCAGTACTTC. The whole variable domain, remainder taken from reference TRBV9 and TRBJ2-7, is DSGVTQTPKHLITATGQRVTLRCSPRSGDLSVYWYQQSLDQGLQFLIQYYNGEERAKGNILERFSAQQFPDLHSELNLSSLELGDSALYFCASSVDYSYPYEQYFGPGTRLTVT.

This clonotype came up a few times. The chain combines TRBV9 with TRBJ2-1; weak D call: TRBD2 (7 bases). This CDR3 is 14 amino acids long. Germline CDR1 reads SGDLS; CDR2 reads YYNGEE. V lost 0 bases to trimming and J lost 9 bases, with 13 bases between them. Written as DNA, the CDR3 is TGTGCCAGCAGCGTAGAGTACCGGGGGGCTGAGCAGTTCTTC. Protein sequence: CASSVEYRGAEQFF.

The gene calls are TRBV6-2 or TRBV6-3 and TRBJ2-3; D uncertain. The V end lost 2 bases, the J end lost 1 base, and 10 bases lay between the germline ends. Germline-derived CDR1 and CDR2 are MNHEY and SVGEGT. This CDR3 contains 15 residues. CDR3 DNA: TGTGCCAGCAGTTACACGGCGGATCGCACAGATACGCAGTATTTT. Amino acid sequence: CASSYTADRTDTQYF.

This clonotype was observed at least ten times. CDR3 sequence (DNA): TGTGCCAGCAGCACGCTAGCGGGAGTGGTAGATACGCAGTATTTT. Translation: CASSTLAGVVDTQYF. J is TRBJ2-3 and V is TRBV7-2; 10 positions match TRBD2. The CDR3 runs to 15 residues. V shed 5 bases, J shed 5 bases, and the junction held 7 bases outside the gene matches. Germline CDR1 is SGHTA and CDR2 is FQGNSA.

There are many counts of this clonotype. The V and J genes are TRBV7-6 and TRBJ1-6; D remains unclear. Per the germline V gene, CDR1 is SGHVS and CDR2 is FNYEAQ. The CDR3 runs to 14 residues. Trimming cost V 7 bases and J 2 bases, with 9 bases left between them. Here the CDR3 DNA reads TGTGCCAGCACCACCGGGGCCTATAATTCACCCCTCCACTTT. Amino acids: CASTTGAYNSPLHF.

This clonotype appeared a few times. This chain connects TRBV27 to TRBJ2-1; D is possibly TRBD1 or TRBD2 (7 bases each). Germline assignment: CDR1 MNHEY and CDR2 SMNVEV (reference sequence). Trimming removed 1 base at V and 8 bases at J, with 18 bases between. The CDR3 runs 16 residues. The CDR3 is CASSLFGRGGIHEQFF. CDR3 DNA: TGTGCCAGCAGTTTATTTGGCAGGGGGGGTATCCATGAGCAGTTCTTC.

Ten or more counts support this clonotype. CDR3 coding DNA: TGTGCCACCGCGGGACTAGCGGCGAACACCGGGGAGCTGTTTTTT. It is translated as CATAGLAANTGELFF. V and J are TRBV19 and TRBJ2-2; TRBD2 aligns across 11 bases. Per the germline V gene, CDR1 is LNHDA and CDR2 is SQIVND (reference sequence). This CDR3 has 15 residues. Losses at the gene ends were 10 bases for V and 0 bases for J; bases not matched to a gene: 4.

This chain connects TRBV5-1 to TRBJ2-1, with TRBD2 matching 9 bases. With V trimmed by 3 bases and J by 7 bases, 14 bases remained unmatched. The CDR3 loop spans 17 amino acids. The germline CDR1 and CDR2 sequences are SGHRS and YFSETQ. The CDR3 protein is CASSSSFAGGPRNEQFF. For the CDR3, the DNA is TGCGCCAGCAGCTCCTCCTTTGCGGGGGGGCCGAGAAATGAGCAGTTCTTC.

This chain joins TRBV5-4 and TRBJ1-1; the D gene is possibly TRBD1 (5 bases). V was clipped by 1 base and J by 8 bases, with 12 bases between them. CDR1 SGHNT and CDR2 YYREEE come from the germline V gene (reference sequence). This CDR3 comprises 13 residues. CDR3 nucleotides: TGTGCCAGCAGCTTGCACGGGACCCCCGAAGCTTTCTTT. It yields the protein CASSLHGTPEAFF.

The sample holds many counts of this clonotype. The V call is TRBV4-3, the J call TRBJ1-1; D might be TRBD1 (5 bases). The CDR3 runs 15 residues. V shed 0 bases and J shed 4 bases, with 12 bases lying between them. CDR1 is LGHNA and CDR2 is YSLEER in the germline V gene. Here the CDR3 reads CASSQDFVTGTEAFF. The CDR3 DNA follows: TGCGCCAGCAGCCAAGATTTCGTTACAGGCACTGAAGCTTTCTTT.